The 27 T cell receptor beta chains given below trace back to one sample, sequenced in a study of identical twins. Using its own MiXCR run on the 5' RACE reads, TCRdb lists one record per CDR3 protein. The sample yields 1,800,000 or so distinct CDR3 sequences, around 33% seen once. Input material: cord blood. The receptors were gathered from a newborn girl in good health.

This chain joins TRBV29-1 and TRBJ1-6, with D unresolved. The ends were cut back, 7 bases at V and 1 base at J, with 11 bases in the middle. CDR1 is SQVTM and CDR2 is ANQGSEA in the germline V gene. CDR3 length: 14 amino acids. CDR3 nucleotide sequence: TGCAGCGCCCGGAACAGTTCCTATAATTCACCCCTCCACTTT. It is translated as CSARNSSYNSPLHF.

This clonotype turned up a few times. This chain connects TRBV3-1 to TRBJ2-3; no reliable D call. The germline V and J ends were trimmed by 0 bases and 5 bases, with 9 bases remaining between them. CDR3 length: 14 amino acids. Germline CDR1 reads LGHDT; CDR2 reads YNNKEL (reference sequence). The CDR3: CASSQEWVQDTQYF. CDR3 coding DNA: TGTGCCAGCAGCCAAGAGTGGGTACAAGATACGCAGTATTTT.

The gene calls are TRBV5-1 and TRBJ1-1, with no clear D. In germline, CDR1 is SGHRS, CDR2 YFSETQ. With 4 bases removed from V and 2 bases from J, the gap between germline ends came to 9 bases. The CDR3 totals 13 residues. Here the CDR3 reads CASSQGYNTEAFF. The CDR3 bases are TGCGCCAGCAGCCAAGGCTACAACACTGAAGCTTTCTTT.

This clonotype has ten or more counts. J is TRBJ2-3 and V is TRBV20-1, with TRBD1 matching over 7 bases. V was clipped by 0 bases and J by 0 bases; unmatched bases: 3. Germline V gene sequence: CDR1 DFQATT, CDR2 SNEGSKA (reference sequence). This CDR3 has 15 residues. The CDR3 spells CSARDGTDSTDTQYF. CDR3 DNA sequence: TGCAGTGCTAGAGATGGGACAGACAGCACAGATACGCAGTATTTT.

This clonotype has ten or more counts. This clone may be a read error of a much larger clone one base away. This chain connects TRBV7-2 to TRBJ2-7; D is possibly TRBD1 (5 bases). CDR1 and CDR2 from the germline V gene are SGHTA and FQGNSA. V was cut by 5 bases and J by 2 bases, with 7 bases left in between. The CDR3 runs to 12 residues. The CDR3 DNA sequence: TGTGCCAGCAGCCCGACAGCCTACGAGCAGTACTTC. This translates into CASSPTAYEQYF.

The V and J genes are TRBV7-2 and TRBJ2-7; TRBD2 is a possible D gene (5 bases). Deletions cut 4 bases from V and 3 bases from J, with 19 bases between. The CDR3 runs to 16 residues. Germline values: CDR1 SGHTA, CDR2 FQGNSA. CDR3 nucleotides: TGTGCCAGCAGCTCGGCACTAGTCTTAGGATTCTACGAGCAGTACTTC. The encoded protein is CASSSALVLGFYEQYF. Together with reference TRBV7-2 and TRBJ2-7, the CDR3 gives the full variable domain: GAGVSQSPSNKVTEKGKDVELRCDPISGHTALYWYRQSLGQGLEFLIYFQGNSAPDKSGLPSDRFSAERTGGSVSTLTIQRTQQEDSAVYLCASSSALVLGFYEQYFGPGTRLTVT.

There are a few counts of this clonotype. The CDR3 coding sequence is TGTGCCAGCAGCCCCGGCGGACCCCAGCAAGAGACCCAGTACTTC. This sequence encodes CASSPGGPQQETQYF. This chain uses TRBV11-2 with TRBJ2-5; no definite D call. The V end lost 5 bases, the J end lost 2 bases, and 15 bases lay between the germline ends. This CDR3 is built from 15 residues. CDR1 is SGHAT and CDR2 is FQNNGV in the germline V gene.

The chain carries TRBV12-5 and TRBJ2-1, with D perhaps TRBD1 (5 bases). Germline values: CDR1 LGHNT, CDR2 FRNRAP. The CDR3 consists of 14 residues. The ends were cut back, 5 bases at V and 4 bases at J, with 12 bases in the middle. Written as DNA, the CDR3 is TGTGCTAGTGGTCCGCCAGGGCCGTACAATGAGCAGTTCTTC. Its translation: CASGPPGPYNEQFF.

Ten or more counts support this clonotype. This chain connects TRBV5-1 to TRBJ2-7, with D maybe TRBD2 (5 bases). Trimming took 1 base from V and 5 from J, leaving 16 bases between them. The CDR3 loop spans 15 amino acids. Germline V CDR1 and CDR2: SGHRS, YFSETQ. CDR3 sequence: CASSLSDYQLDEQYF. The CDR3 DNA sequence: TGCGCCAGCAGCTTGTCAGACTACCAACTCGACGAGCAGTACTTC. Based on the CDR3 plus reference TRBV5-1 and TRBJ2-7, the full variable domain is KAGVTQTPRYLIKTRGQQVTLSCSPISGHRSVSWYQQTPGQGLQFLFEYFSETQRNKGNFPGRFSGRQFSNSRSEMNVSTLELGDSALYLCASSLSDYQLDEQYFGPGTRLTVT.

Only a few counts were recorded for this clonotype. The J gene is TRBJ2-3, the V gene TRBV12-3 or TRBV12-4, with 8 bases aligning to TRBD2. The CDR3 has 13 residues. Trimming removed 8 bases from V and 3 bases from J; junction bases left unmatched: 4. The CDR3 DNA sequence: TGTGCCAGCGATCGGGGGGGGACAGATACGCAGTATTTT. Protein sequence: CASDRGGTDTQYF.

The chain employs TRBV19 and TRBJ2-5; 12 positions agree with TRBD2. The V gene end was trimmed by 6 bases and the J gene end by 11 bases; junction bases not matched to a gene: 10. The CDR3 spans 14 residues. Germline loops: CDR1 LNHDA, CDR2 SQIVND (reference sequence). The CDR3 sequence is CASSRLAGEKKQYF. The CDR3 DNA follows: TGTGCCAGTAGCAGACTAGCGGGAGAGAAGAAGCAGTACTTC.

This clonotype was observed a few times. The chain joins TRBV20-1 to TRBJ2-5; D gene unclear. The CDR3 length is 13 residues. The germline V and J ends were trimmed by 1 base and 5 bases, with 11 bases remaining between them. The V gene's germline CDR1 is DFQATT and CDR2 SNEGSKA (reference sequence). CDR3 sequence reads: CSARVNALETQYF. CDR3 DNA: TGCAGTGCTAGAGTCAACGCGTTGGAGACCCAGTACTTC.

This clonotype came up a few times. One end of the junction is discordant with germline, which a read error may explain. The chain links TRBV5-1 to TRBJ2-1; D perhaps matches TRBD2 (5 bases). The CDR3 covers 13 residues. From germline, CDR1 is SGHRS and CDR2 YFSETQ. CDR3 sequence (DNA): TGCGCCAGCAGCTTGGATGACTACGATGAGCAGTTCTTC. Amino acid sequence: CASSLDDYDEQFF.

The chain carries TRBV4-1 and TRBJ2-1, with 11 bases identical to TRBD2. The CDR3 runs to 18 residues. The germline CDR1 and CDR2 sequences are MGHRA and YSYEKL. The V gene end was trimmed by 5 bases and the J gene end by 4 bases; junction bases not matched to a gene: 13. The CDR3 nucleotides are TGCGCCAGCAGCGGCACTAGCGGGAGTCCCTCTTATTACAATGAGCAGTTCTTC. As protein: CASSGTSGSPSYYNEQFF.

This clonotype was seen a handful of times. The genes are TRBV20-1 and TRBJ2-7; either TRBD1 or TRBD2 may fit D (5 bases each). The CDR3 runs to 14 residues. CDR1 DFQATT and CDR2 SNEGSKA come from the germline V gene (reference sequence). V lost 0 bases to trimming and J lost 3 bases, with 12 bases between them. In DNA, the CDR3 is TGCAGTGCTAGAGATCGGGGCGGCGTCTACGAGCAGTACTTC. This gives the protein CSARDRGGVYEQYF.

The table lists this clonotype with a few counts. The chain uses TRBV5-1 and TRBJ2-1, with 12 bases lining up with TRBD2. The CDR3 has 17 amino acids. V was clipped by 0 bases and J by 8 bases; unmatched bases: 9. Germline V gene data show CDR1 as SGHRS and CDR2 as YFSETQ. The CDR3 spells CASSLAGLAGGLYEQFF. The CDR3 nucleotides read TGCGCCAGCAGCTTGGCCGGTCTAGCGGGAGGGCTGTATGAGCAGTTCTTC. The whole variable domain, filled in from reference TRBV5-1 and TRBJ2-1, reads KAGVTQTPRYLIKTRGQQVTLSCSPISGHRSVSWYQQTPGQGLQFLFEYFSETQRNKGNFPGRFSGRQFSNSRSEMNVSTLELGDSALYLCASSLAGLAGGLYEQFFGPGTRLTVL.

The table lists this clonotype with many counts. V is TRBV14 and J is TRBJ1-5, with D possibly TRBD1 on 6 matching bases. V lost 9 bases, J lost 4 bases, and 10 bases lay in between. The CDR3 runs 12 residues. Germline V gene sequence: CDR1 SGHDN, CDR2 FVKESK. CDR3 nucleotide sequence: TGTGCCAGTTCCGGGACAAATCAGCCCCAGCATTTT. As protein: CASSGTNQPQHF.

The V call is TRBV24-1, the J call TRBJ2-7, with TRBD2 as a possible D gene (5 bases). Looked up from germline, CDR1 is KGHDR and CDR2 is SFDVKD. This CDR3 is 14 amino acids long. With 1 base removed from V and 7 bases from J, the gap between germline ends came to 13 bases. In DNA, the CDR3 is TGTGCCACCAGTGATTTCGGTAGCGCCAATGAGCAGTACTTC. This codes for CATSDFGSANEQYF.

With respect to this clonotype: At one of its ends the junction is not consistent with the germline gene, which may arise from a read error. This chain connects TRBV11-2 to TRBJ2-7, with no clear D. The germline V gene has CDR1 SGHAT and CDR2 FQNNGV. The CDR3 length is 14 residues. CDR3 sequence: CANSLGVSSYEQYF. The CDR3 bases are TGTGCCAACAGCTTAGGAGTCAGCTCCTACGAGCAGTACTTC.

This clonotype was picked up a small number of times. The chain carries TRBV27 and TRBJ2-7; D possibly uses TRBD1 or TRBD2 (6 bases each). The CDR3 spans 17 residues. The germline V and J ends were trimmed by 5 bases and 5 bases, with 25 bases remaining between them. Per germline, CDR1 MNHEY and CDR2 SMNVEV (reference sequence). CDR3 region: CASSPTRYGGTGDEQYF. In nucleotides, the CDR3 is TGTGCCAGCAGTCCGACCCGCTACGGGGGCACGGGCGACGAGCAGTACTTC.

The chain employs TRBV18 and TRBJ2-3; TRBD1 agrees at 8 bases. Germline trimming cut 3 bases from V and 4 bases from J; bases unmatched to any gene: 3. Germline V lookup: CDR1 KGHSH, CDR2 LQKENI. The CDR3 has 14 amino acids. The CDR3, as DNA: TGTGCCAGCTCACCGGGACAGGCGGCAGATACGCAGTATTTT. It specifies CASSPGQAADTQYF.

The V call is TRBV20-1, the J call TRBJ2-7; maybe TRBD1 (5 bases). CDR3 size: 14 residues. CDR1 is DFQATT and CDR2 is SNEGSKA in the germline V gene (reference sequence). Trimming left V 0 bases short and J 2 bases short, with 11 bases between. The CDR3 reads CSARDQGSPYEQYF. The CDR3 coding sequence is TGCAGTGCTAGAGATCAGGGTTCCCCCTACGAGCAGTACTTC.

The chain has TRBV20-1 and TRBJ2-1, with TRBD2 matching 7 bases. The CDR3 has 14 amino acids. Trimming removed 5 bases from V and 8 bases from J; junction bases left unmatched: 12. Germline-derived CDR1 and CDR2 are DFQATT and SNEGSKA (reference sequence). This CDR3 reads CSAGGGLSFDEQFF. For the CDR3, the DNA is TGCAGTGCTGGCGGGGGATTAAGCTTCGATGAGCAGTTCTTC.

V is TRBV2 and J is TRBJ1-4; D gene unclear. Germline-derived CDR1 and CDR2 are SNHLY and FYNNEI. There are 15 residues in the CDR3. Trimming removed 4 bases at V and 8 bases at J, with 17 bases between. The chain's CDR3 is CASSVEGRELEKLFF. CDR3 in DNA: TGTGCCAGCAGTGTTGAAGGGAGGGAGTTGGAAAAACTGTTTTTT. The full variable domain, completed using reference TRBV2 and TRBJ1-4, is EPEVTQTPSHQVTQMGQEVILRCVPISNHLYFYWYRQILGQKVEFLVSFYNNEISEKSEIFDDQFSVERPDGSNFTLKIRSTKLEDSAMYFCASSVEGRELEKLFFGSGTQLSVL.

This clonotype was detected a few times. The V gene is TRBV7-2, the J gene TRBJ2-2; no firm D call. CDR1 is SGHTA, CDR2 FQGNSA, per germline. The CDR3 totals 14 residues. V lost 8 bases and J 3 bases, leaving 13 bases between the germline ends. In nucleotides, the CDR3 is TGTGCCAGCTTACAGATGGGTTACACCGGGGAGCTGTTTTTT. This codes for CASLQMGYTGELFF.

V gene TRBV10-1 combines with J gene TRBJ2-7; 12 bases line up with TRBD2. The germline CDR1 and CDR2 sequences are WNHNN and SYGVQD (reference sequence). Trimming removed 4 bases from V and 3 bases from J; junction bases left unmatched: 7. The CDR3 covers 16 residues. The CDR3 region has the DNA TGCGCCAGCAGTGCCGGGACTAGCGGGCCCGACTACGAGCAGTACTTC. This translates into CASSAGTSGPDYEQYF.

In DNA form, the CDR3 reads TGTGCCAGCAGCTACAATACAAGAGGGGCCACGAACACTGAAGCTTTCTTT. This gives the protein CASSYNTRGATNTEAFF. This sequence joins TRBV5-6 and TRBJ1-1; maybe TRBD1 (5 bases). The V gene lost 3 bases and the J gene lost 1 base, with 19 bases spanning the gap. The length of the CDR3 is 17 residues. Germline values: CDR1 SGHDT, CDR2 YYEEEE.